This TCR beta chain originates from a study of CD8 T cells in ankylosing spondylitis (dated by TCRdb to about 2017). A note on the overall study: The study set out to find disease-linked TCR variants by profiling T cell receptor beta repertoires in ankylosing spondylitis patients and healthy donors. The full study cohort comprised roughly 24 ankylosing spondylitis patients and roughly 110 healthy donors. Samples of peripheral blood were taken, and for ankylosing spondylitis patients, synovial fluid was collected as well. Results the study describes overall, beyond this receptor: A CD8+ phenotype was shown by the disease-linked clones, which were found at relatively low frequencies in peripheral blood. Blood from ankylosing spondylitis patients appeared to be characterized by a TCR beta motif composed of eight highly homologous amino acid variants. Some motif variants were previously reported in synovial fluid and blood of reactive arthritis patients, suggesting common disease-initiation mechanisms. The disease-linked clones were reported to be significantly enriched in matched synovial fluid samples from ankylosing spondylitis patients.

As to this clonotype: The specificity of this receptor is unknown. Base-call qualities are not available, and no considerably larger clone is one nucleotide away.

Instrument used: Illumina HiSeq 2500. Quantitative 5'-RACE with molecular barcodes was used to prepare TCR beta libraries. From the authors' description of their analysis: To identify disease-linked TCR variants, a new computational method was used, one built on a probabilistic model of VDJ rearrangement. In-frame beta chains were kept once TCRdb had trimmed the public reads at Q25 with fastp and called clones with MiXCR. Entries that share a CDR3 protein sequence are merged under the most common genes and DNA. TCRdb's processing, not the authors' own work, is the source of the V and J calls. The sample contains some 200,000 distinct CDR3 sequences, about 7% of them found a single time. 14% of the sample is in the top ten clones. V lost 4 bases and J lost 8 bases, and the count of bases not matched to a germline gene is 7. In the germline V gene, CDR1 corresponds to MNHEY and CDR2 to SVGAGI. From the cysteine through the phenylalanine, the CDR3 covers 14 amino acids. Solely the CDR3 DNA is kept, with 42 bases framed from the first base.

The V gene is TRBV6-5 and the J gene is TRBJ1-4, with TRBD1 matching 7 junction bases. The receptor was derived from a male donor with ankylosing spondylitis. The sequenced sample consisted of blood, either unsorted or a sorted T cell fraction (not recorded which). CDR3 protein: CASSSKGAQEKLFF. The bases are TGTGCCAGCAGTTCGAAGGGGGCGCAGGAAAAACTGTTTTTT.